Below are 10 T cell receptor beta chains sequenced from a single sample in a study of shared T cell receptors in the human thymus. Clones were read by immunoSEQ multiplex PCR, and TCRdb kept only the in-frame ones, dropping some. The sample has hundreds of thousands of clones, around 87% seen once. This same sample was also part of a study on human thymus T cells.

Sequencing was performed on thymocytes. The receptors derive from a boy in the first two years of life with a congenital heart defect.

CDR3 sequence reads: CASGAGRQETQYF. The CDR3 nucleotides are TGTGCCAGCGGCGCCGGGAGGCAAGAGACCCAGTACTTC. The J gene is TRBJ2-5, the V gene TRBV2; TRBD2 matches at 7 bases. The V gene's germline CDR1 is SNHLY and CDR2 FYNNEI. J gave up 2 bases and V 8 bases, and 5 bases lay outside the gene matches. The length of the CDR3 is 13 residues.

V and J are TRBV27 and TRBJ1-2; the match to TRBD1 covers 7 bases. CDR1 MNHEY and CDR2 SMNVEV come from the germline V gene (reference sequence). The CDR3 extends over 17 amino acids. V was clipped by 5 bases and J by 0 bases; unmatched bases: 12. The CDR3 spells CASSPKGAGRSNYGYTF. CDR3 in DNA: TGTGCCAGCAGTCCTAAGGGGGCAGGACGATCTAACTATGGCTACACCTTC.

The chain is built from TRBV14 and TRBJ1-2, with D possibly being TRBD1 (5 bases). Trimming cost V 1 base and J 2 bases, with 17 bases left between them. Germline CDR1 and CDR2: SGHDN and FVKESK. The CDR3 is 17 residues long. This chain's CDR3 is CASSQAESRTRNYGYTF. The CDR3 DNA sequence: TGTGCCAGCAGCCAAGCCGAATCTCGGACAAGAAACTATGGCTACACCTTC.

The chain employs TRBV28 and TRBJ2-7, with D possibly matching TRBD1 (6 bases). This CDR3 region has 15 residues. V was clipped by 3 bases and J by 5 bases, with 17 bases between them. The germline gives CDR1 MDHEN, CDR2 SYDVKM. CDR3 sequence: CASSLMEQGDDEQYF. The CDR3, as DNA: TGTGCCAGCAGTTTGATGGAACAGGGAGATGACGAGCAGTACTTC.

The chain recombines TRBV5-4 with TRBJ2-1; the match to TRBD2 covers 9 bases. CDR3 length equals 16 residues. Germline CDR1 SGHNT, CDR2 YYREEE (reference sequence). The ends lost 5 bases at V and 0 bases at J; junction bases unmatched: 6. The CDR3 is CASSHLAGSSYNEQFF. As DNA, the CDR3 is TGTGCCAGCAGTCACCTAGCGGGGAGCTCCTACAATGAGCAGTTCTTC. Full variable domain (remainder filled in from reference TRBV5-4 and TRBJ2-1): ETGVTQSPTHLIKTRGQQVTLRCSSQSGHNTVSWYQQALGQGPQFIFQYYREEENGRGNFPPRFSGLQFPNYSSELNVNALELDDSALYLCASSHLAGSSYNEQFFGPGTRLTVL.

The CDR3, as DNA: TGTGCCAGCAGCTTCCGTAGCGGGAGGACCTCCTACGAGCAGTACTTC. This codes for CASSFRSGRTSYEQYF. The chain links TRBV13 to TRBJ2-7; 10 bases are a match to TRBD2. After removal of 3 bases from V and 0 bases from J, the junction contained 5 bases not matched to a gene. Per germline, CDR1 PRHDT and CDR2 FYEKMQ (reference sequence). The CDR3 consists of 16 residues. The variable domain in full, completed from reference TRBV13 and TRBJ2-7, reads AAGVIQSPRHLIKEKRETATLKCYPIPRHDTVYWYQQGPGQDPQFLISFYEKMQSDKGSIPDRFSAQQFSDYHSELNMSSLELGDSALYFCASSFRSGRTSYEQYFGPGTRLTVT.

J is TRBJ2-3 and V is TRBV5-4; 7 bases fit TRBD2. The CDR3 length is 17 residues. The germline V gene has CDR1 SGHNT and CDR2 YYREEE (reference sequence). J was trimmed by 0 bases and V by 4 bases; bases with no gene match: 11. DNA of the CDR3: TGTGCCAGCAGCCGAATTAGGACTAGGACTAGCACAGATACGCAGTATTTT. It specifies CASSRIRTRTSTDTQYF.

The CDR3 here is CASSWRTVPGDTQYF. CDR3 sequence (DNA): TGTGCCAGCAGCTGGAGGACTGTTCCGGGAGATACGCAGTATTTT. J is TRBJ2-3 and V is TRBV7-9; TRBD2 is a possible D gene (5 bases). The V gene lost 4 bases and the J gene lost 5 bases, with 16 bases spanning the gap. CDR3 length: 15 amino acids. In germline, CDR1 is SEHNR, CDR2 FQNEAQ (reference sequence).

The rearrangement joins TRBV27 to TRBJ2-2; 8 bases line up with TRBD1. V trimming: 10 bases; J trimming: 4 bases; junction bases outside the gene matches: 11. The CDR3 runs 15 residues. The germline CDR1 and CDR2 sequences are MNHEY and SMNVEV (reference sequence). CDR3 sequence (DNA): TGTGCCACCAGCGACAGGGGATCGGGCACCGGGGAGCTGTTTTTT. This gives the protein CATSDRGSGTGELFF.

This clone was counted a single time. This chain connects TRBV7-9 to TRBJ2-7; TRBD2 aligns across 8 bases. The CDR3 totals 15 residues. Per the germline V gene, CDR1 is SEHNR and CDR2 is FQNEAQ (reference sequence). V trimming: 4 bases; J trimming: 0 bases; junction bases outside the gene matches: 5. CDR3 DNA sequence: TGTGCCAGCAGCTCTAGCGGGCCAAGCTCCTACGAGCAGTACTTC. This translates into CASSSSGPSSYEQYF.